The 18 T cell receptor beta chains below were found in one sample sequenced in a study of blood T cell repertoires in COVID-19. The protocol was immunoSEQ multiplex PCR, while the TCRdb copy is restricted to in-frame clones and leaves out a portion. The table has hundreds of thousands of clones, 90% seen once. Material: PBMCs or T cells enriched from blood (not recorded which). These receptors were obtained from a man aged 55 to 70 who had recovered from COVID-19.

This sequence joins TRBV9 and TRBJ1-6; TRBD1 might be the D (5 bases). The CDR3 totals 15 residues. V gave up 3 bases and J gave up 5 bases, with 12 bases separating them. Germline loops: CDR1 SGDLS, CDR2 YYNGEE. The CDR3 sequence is CASSEHQGNNSPLHF. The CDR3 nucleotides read TGTGCCAGCAGCGAACACCAGGGTAATAATTCACCCCTCCACTTT.

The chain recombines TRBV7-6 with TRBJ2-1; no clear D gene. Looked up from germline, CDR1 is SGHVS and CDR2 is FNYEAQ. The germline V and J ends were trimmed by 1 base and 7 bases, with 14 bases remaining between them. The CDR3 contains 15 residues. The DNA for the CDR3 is TGTGCCAGCAGCTTAGAATACGGTCGCCAAAATGAGCAGTTCTTC. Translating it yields CASSLEYGRQNEQFF.

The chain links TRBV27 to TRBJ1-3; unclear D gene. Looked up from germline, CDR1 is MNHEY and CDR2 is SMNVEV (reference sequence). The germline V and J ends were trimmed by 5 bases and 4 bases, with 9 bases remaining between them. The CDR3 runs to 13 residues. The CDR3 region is CASSITVGNTIYF. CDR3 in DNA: TGTGCCAGCAGTATAACAGTCGGAAACACCATATATTTT.

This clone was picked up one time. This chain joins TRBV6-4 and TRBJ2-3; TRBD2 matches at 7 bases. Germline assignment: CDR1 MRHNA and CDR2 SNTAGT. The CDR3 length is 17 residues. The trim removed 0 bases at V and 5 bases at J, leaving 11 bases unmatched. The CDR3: CASSDSFQAGRIDTQYF. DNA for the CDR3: TGTGCCAGCAGTGACTCTTTTCAAGCGGGACGTATAGATACGCAGTATTTT.

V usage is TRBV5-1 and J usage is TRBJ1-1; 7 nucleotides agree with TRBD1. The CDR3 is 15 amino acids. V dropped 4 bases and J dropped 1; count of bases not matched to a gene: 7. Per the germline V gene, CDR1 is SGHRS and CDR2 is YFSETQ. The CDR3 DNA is TGCGCCAGCAGCAAGAGGACAGGACCGAACACTGAAGCTTTCTTT. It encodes CASSKRTGPNTEAFF.

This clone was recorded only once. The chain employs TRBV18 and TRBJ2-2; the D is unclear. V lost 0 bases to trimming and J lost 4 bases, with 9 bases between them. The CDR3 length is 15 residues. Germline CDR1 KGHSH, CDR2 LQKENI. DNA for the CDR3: TGTGCCAGCTCACCACCGAATAGATCCACCGGGGAGCTGTTTTTT. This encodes CASSPPNRSTGELFF.

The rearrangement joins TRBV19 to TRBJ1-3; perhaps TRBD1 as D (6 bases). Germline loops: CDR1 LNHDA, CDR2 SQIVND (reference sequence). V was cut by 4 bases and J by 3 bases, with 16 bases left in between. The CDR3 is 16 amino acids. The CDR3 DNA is TGTGCCAGTAGTAGCTCCGACAGGATTTTTGGAAACACCATATATTTT. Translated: CASSSSDRIFGNTIYF.

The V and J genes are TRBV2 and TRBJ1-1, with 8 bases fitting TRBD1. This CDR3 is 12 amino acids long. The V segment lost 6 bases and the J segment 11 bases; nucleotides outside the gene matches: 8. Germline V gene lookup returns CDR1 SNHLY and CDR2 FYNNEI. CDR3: CASRKDRVGAFF. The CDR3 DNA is TGTGCCAGCAGAAAGGACAGGGTGGGTGCTTTCTTT.

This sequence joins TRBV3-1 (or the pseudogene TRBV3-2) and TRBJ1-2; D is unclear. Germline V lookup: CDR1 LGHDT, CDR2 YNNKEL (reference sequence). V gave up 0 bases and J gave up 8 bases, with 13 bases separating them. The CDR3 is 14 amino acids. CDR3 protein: CASSQEGRTLGYTF. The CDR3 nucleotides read TGTGCCAGCAGCCAAGAGGGAAGGACTTTGGGCTACACCTTC.

The CDR3 here is CASSFSPSGPQHF. CDR3 bases: TGTGCCAGCAGTTTCTCACCGTCGGGGCCCCAGCATTTT. The chain recombines TRBV27 with TRBJ1-5; D remains ambiguous. Trimming took off 3 bases at V and 9 bases at J, with 12 bases between the two ends. CDR3 size: 13 residues. Germline V gives CDR1 MNHEY, CDR2 SMNVEV (reference sequence).

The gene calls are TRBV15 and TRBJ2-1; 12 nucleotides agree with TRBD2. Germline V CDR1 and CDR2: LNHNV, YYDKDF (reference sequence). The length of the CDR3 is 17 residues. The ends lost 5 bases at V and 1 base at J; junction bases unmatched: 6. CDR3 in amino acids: CATSRRLAGVSYNEQFF. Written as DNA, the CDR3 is TGTGCCACCAGCCGACGACTAGCGGGAGTTTCCTACAATGAGCAGTTCTTC.

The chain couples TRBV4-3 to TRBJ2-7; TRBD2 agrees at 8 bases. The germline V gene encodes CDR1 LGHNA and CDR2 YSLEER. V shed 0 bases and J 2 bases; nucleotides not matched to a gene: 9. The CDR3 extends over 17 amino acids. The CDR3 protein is CASSQDRVSGATYEQYF. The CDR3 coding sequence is TGCGCCAGCAGCCAAGATCGGGTTAGCGGGGCAACCTACGAGCAGTACTTC.

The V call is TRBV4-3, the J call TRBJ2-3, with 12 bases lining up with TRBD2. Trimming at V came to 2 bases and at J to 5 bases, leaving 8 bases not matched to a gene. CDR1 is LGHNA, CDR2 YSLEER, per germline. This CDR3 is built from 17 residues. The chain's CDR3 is CASSQSSGGVRGDTQYF. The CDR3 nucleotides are TGCGCCAGCAGCCAATCTAGCGGGGGGGTGAGAGGAGATACGCAGTATTTT.

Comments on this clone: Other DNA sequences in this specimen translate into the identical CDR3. The CDR3 is CAWSVYGYTEAFF. For the CDR3, the DNA is TGTGCCTGGAGTGTGTACGGGTACACTGAAGCTTTCTTT. V gene TRBV30 combines with J gene TRBJ1-1; D is unclear. The CDR3 is made up of 13 amino acids. V lost 0 bases to trimming and J lost 3 bases, with 8 bases between them. Germline V gene sequence: CDR1 GTSNPN, CDR2 SVGIG (reference sequence).

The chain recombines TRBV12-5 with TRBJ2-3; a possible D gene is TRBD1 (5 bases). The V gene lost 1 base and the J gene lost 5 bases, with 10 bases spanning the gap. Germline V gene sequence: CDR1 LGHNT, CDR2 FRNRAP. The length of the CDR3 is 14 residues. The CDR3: CASGLDQGGDTQYF. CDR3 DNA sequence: TGTGCTAGTGGTTTGGATCAGGGTGGAGATACGCAGTATTTT.

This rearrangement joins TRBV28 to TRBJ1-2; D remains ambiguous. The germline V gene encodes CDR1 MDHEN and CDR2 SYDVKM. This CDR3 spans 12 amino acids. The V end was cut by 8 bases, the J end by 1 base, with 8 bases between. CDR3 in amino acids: CASRGGNYGYTF. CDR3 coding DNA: TGTGCCAGCCGAGGAGGTAACTATGGCTACACCTTC.

Written as DNA, the CDR3 is TGTGCCAGCAGCTTTTGGACAGCGCCTACCTACGAGCAGTACTTC. This encodes CASSFWTAPTYEQYF. The V call is TRBV7-2, the J call TRBJ2-7; weak D call: TRBD1 (6 bases). This CDR3 has 15 residues. V gave up 3 bases and J gave up 2 bases, with 14 bases separating them. Germline V gene data show CDR1 as SGHTA and CDR2 as FQGNSA. The full variable domain, its missing parts supplied by reference TRBV7-2 and TRBJ2-7, is GAGVSQSPSNKVTEKGKDVELRCDPISGHTALYWYRQSLGQGLEFLIYFQGNSAPDKSGLPSDRFSAERTGGSVSTLTIQRTQQEDSAVYLCASSFWTAPTYEQYFGPGTRLTVT.

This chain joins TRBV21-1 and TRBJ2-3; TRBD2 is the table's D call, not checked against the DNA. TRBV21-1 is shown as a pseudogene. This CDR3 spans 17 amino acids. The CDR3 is CASTLLRGGRWADTQYF. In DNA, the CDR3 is TGTGCCAGCACCCTGCTCCGGGGGGGGCGGTGGGCAGATACGCAGTATTTT.